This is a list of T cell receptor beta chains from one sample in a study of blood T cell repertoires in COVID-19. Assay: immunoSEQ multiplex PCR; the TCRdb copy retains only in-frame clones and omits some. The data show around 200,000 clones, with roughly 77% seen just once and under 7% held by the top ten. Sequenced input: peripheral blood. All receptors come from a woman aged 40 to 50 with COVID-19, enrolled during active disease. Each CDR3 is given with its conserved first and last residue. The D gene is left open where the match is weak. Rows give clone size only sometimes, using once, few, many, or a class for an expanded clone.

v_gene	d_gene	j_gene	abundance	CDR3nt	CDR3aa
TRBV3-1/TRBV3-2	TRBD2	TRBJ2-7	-	TGTGCCAGCAAACCCACTAGCGCCTCGGACGAGCAGTACTTC	CASKPTSASDEQYF
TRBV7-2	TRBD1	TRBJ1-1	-	TGTGCCAGCAGCTTCAGGGGGGAAGCTTTCTTT	CASSFRGEAFF
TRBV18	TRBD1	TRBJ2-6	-	TGTGCCAGCTCACGACCCGTGACAGGGCCCAACGTCCTGACTTTC	CASSRPVTGPNVLTF
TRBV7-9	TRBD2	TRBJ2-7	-	TGTGCCACCGGGACTAGCGGGAACACCTACGAGCAGTACTTC	CATGTSGNTYEQYF
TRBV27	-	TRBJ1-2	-	TGTGCCAGCAGTCCTTTGGGGGGCTATGGCTACACCTTC	CASSPLGGYGYTF
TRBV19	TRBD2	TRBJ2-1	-	TGTGCCAGTAACTCAGGGGGGACTAGCAGTGTCGGTGAGCAGTTCTTC	CASNSGGTSSVGEQFF
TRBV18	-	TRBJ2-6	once	TGTGCCAGCTCACACAGGGACTCTGGGGCCAACGTCCTGACTTTC	CASSHRDSGANVLTF
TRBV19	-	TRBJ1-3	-	TGTGCCAGTAGTCGCGCCAAAATCTCTGGAAACACCATATATTTT	CASSRAKISGNTIYF
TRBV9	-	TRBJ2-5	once	TGTGCCAGCAGCGTAGGGGGGCGGGCCGCCCGGGAGACCCAGTACTTC	CASSVGGRAARETQYF
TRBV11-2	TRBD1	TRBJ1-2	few	TGTGCCAGCAGCTTAGGAGGGACAGAGGGCTACACCTTC	CASSLGGTEGYTF
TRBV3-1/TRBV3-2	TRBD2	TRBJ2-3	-	TGTGCCAGCAGTAAGCGGGGGGGCACAGATACGCAGTATTTT	CASSKRGGTDTQYF
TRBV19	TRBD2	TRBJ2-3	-	TGTGCCAGTAGACCCTGGGGAGGGGCAAACACAGATACGCAGTATTTT	CASRPWGGANTDTQYF
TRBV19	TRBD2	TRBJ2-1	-	TGTGCCAGTACCCCCCACGGGGGGATAGACTACAATGAGCAGTTCTTC	CASTPHGGIDYNEQFF
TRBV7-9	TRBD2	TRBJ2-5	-	TGTGCCAGCAGCGCCGGGACTAGTCAGGCGGAGACCCAGTACTTC	CASSAGTSQAETQYF
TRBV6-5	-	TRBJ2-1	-	TGTGCCAGCAGTTACGGGTATGGTAGCGAGGGCAATGAGCAGTTCTTC	CASSYGYGSEGNEQFF
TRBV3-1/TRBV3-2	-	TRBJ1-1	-	TGTGCCAGCAGCCAGGGATTGGGCCTGGGGGCCACTGAAGCTTTCTTT	CASSQGLGLGATEAFF
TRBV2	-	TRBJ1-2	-	TGTGCCAGCAGTGCATTGGGGGCGGATGGCTACACCTTC	CASSALGADGYTF
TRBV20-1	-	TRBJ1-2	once	TGCAGTGCTAGTGAAACTCAGGGGCTGAAGGGCTACACCTTC	CSASETQGLKGYTF
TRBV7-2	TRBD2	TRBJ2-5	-	TGTGCCAGCAGCCAAGGGGCCGGCGGGGGGCCAGGGACCCAGTACTTC	CASSQGAGGGPGTQYF
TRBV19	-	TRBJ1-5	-	TGTGCCAGTAGTATTAACGGACAGAGAAATAGCAATCAGCCCCAGCATTTT	CASSINGQRNSNQPQHF
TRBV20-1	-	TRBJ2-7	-	TGCAGTGCTAGAGCTCCCGGGGAGCAGTACTTC	CSARAPGEQYF
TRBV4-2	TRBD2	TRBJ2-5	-	TGTGCCAGCAGCCAGCGTAGCGGGGGGATACAAGAGACCCAGTACTTC	CASSQRSGGIQETQYF
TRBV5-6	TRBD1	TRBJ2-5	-	TGTGCCAGCAGCCTCAACAGGGGGAACGTGGGGGAGACCCAGTACTTC	CASSLNRGNVGETQYF
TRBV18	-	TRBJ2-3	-	TGTGCCAGCTCACCACCTAATCAGGAGGCCCCTACGCAGTATTTT	CASSPPNQEAPTQYF
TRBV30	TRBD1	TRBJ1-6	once	TGTGCCTGGAGCGCCAGGGGGCGACGCGTGAATTCACCCCTCCACTTT	CAWSARGRRVNSPLHF
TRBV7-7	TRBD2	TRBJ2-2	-	TGTGCCAGCAGTTCAGGACTAGCGGTTGGGGCGAACACCGGGGAGCTGTTTTTT	CASSSGLAVGANTGELFF
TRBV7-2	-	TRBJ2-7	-	TGTGCCAGCAGCTTAGATGGGCCTGATAGGGAGCAGTACTTC	CASSLDGPDREQYF
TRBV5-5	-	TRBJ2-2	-	TGTGCCAGCAGCTTGTGGGAGGCCGGGGAGCTGTTTTTT	CASSLWEAGELFF
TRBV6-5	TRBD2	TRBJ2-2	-	TGTGCCAGCAGTCCTAGCGGGGCAGGCGGGGAGCTGTTTTTT	CASSPSGAGGELFF
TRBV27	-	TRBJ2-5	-	TGTGCCAGCATAGCGGAGACCCAGTACTTC	CASIAETQYF
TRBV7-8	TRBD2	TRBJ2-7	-	TGTGCCAGCAGCTTAGCGACTAGCGGGACCTTCTCCTACGAGCAGTACTTC	CASSLATSGTFSYEQYF